This T cell receptor beta chain derives from a study of blood T cell repertoires in COVID-19. The wider study: T cells, B-cell-depleted T cells, or PBMCs provided the cDNA or gDNA that served as material.

In the original processing: Reference gene primer amplification gave nucleated cell count estimates. The assay was immunoSEQ multiplex PCR, and TCRdb's table has in-frame clones only and misses some. From that table come the V and J calls and clone size; the DNA was used to work out D and trimming. Of roughly 200,000 clones listed, under 90% are singletons. In Seattle, patients joined the study during active infection and were tracked longitudinally. The source material was peripheral blood. The clonotype comes from a person aged 70 to 80 with COVID-19, enrolled during active disease.

The CDR3 coding sequence is TGTGCCAGCAGCTTAGGAATCGGCCAGGGACTAGGGGAGCAGTACTTC. It translates to CASSLGIGQGLGEQYF. The chain carries TRBV7-8 and TRBJ2-7, with 8 bases matching TRBD2. This CDR3 is 16 amino acids long. Germline lookup yields CDR1 SGHVS and CDR2 FQNEAQ. J lost 7 bases, V lost 1 base, and 12 bases had no gene match.